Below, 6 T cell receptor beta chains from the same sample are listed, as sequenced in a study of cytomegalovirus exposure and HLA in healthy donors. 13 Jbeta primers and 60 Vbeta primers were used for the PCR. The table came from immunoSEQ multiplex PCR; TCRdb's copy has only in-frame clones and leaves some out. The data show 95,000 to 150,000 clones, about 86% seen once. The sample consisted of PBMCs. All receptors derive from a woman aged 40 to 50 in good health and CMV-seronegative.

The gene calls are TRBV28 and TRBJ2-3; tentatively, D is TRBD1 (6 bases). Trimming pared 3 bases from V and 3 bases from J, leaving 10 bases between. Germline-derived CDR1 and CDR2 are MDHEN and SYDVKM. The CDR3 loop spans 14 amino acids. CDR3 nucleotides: TGTGCCAGCAGTTTTTCGCAGGGGACAGATACGCAGTATTTT. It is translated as CASSFSQGTDTQYF.

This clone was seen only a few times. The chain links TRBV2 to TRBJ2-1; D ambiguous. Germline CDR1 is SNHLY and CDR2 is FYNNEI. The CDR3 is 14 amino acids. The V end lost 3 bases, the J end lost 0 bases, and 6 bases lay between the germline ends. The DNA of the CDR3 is TGTGCCAGCAGTGATTCGAGCTCCTACAATGAGCAGTTCTTC. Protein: CASSDSSSYNEQFF. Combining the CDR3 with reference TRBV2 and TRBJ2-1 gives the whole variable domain EPEVTQTPSHQVTQMGQEVILRCVPISNHLYFYWYRQILGQKVEFLVSFYNNEISEKSEIFDDQFSVERPDGSNFTLKIRSTKLEDSAMYFCASSDSSSYNEQFFGPGTRLTVL.

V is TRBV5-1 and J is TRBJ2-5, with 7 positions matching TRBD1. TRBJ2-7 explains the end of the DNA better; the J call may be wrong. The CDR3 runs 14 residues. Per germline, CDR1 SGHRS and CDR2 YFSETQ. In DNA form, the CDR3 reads TGCGCCAGCAGCGTATCCGGGACAGAAGGCGAGCAGTACTTC. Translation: CASSVSGTEGEQYF.

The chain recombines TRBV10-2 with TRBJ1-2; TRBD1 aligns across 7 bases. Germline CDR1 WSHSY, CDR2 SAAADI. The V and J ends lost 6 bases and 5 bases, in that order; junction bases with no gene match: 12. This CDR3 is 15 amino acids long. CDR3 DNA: TGCGCCAGCAGAAATTTCTCCGGGACAGATTATGGCTACACCTTC. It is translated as CASRNFSGTDYGYTF.

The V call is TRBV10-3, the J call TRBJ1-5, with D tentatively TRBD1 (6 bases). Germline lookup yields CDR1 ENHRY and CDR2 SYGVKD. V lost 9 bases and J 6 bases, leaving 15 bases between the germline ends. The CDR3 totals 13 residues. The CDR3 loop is CAISGVEGQPQHF. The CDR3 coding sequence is TGTGCCATATCAGGGGTTGAGGGTCAGCCCCAGCATTTT.

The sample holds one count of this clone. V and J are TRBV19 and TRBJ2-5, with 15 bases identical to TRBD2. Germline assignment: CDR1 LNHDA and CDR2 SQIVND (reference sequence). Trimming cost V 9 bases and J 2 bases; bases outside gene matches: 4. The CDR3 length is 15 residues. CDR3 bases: TGTGCCAGCGGGACTAGCGGGGGGCCGCAAGAGACCCAGTACTTC. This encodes CASGTSGGPQETQYF.